This TCR beta chain derives from a study of lung T cells in sarcoidosis with Löfgren's syndrome. TCRdb reanalysed the reads using MiXCR and keeps one entry per CDR3 protein. In all, the sample yields 1 distinct CDR3 sequence. Sequenced input: CD4+ T cells from PBMCs. Receptors were obtained from a human donor with sarcoidosis (Löfgren's syndrome or another form), or a control subject (not recorded which). This table probably holds off-target reads from a library built for another chain.

The V call is TRBV6-5, the J call TRBJ1-1; weak D call: TRBD1 (6 bases). The CDR3 is made up of 13 amino acids. The V end was cut by 7 bases, the J end by 6 bases, with 15 bases between. Germline CDR1 and CDR2: MNHEY and SVGAGI. Written as DNA, the CDR3 is TGTGCCAGCACCCAAGGGACATCCGCTGAAGCTTTCTTT. Translated, it gives CASTQGTSAEAFF.